This TCR beta chain comes out of a study of T cell clonotyping in hematopoietic cell transplantation. The CDR3 length is 14 residues. Unmatched junction bases numbered 7, after V lost 4 bases and J lost 5 bases. The germline V gene encodes CDR1 SEHNR and CDR2 FQNEAQ (reference sequence). The data were produced by immunoSEQ multiplex PCR, yet TCRdb's version contains in-frame clones alone and is incomplete. Of nearly 70,000 clones listed, around 94% are singletons. This TCR came from a middle-aged man in good health. Some clones in this sample may be carry-over from other donors' samples. The material sequenced was peripheral blood mononuclear cells. The gene calls are TRBV7-9 and TRBJ2-7; the match to TRBD1 covers 8 bases. The CDR3 coding sequence is TGTGCCAGCAGCTCGGACAGGGTCTTCCACGAGCAGTACTTC. Protein product: CASSSDRVFHEQYF.